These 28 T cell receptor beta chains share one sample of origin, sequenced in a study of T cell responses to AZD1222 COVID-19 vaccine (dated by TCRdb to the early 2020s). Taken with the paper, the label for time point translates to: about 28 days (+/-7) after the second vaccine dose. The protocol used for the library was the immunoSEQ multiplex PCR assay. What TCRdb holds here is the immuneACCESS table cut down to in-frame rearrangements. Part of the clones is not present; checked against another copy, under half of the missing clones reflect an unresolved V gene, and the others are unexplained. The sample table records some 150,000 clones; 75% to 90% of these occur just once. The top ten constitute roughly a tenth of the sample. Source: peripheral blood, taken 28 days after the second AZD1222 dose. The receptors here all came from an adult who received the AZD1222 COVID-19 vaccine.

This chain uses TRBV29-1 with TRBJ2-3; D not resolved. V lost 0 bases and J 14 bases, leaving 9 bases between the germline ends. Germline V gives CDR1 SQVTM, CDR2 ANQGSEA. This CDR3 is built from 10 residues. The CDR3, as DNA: TGCAGCGTTGAAGATCGAACTCTGTATTTT. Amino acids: CSVEDRTLYF.

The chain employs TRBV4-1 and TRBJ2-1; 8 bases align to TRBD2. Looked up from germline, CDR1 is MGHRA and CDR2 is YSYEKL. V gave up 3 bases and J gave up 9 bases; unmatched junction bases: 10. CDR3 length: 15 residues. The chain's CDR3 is CASSQVIGRAGEQFF. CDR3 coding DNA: TGCGCCAGCAGCCAGGTTATCGGGAGGGCCGGTGAGCAGTTCTTC.

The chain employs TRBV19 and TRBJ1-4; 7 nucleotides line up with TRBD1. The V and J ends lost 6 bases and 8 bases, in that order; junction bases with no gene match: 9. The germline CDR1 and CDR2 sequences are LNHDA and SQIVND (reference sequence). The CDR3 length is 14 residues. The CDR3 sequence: CASRTTGPEEKLFF. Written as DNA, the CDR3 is TGTGCCAGTAGGACGACAGGGCCTGAAGAAAAACTGTTTTTT.

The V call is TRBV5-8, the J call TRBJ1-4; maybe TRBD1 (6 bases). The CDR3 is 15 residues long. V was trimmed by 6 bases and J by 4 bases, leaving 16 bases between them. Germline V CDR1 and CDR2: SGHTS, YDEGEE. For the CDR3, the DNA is TGTGCCAGCAACTTCGGACAGTTCGATAATGAAAAACTGTTTTTT. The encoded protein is CASNFGQFDNEKLFF.

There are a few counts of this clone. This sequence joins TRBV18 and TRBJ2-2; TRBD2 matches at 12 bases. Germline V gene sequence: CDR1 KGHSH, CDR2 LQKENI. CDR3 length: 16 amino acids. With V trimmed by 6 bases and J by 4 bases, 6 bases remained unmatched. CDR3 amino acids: CASSKTSGRVTGELFF. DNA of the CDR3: TGTGCCAGCTCCAAGACTAGCGGGAGAGTCACCGGGGAGCTGTTTTTT.

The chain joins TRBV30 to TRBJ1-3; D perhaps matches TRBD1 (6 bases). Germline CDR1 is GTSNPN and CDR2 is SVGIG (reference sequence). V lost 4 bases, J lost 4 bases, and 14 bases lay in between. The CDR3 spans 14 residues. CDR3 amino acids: CAWNEGGSGNTIYF. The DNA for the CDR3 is TGTGCCTGGAATGAGGGGGGATCCGGAAACACCATATATTTT. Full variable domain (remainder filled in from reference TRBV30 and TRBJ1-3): SQTIHQWPATLVQPVGSPLSLECTVEGTSNPNLYWYRQAAGRGLQLLFYSVGIGQISSEVPQNLSASRPQDRQFILSSKKLLLSDSGFYLCAWNEGGSGNTIYFGEGSWLTVV.

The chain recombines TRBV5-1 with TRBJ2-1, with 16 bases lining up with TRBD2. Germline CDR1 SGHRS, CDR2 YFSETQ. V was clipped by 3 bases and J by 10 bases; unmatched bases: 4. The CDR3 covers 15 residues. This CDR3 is CASSWGLAGGGEQFF. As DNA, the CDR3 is TGCGCCAGCAGCTGGGGACTAGCGGGAGGGGGAGAGCAGTTCTTC.

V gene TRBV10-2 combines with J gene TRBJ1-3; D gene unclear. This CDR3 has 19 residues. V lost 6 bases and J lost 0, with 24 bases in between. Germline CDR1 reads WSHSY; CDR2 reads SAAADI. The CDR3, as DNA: TGCGCCAGCAGCCCTTTGGATCGAGTCCGCCAGAGCTCTGGAAACACCATATATTTT. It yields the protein CASSPLDRVRQSSGNTIYF.

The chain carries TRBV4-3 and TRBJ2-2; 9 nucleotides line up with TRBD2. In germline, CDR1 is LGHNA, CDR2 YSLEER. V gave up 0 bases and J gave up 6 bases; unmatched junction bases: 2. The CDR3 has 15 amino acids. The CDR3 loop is CASSQEGGRAGELFF. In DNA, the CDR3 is TGCGCCAGCAGCCAAGAGGGCGGGAGGGCCGGGGAGCTGTTTTTT.

This CDR3 reads CASSFGGAGGGNTIYF. The CDR3 bases are TGCGCCAGCAGCTTTGGAGGTGCAGGCGGTGGAAACACCATATATTTT. J is TRBJ1-3 and V is TRBV5-1; no firm D call. This CDR3 has 16 amino acids. Trimming stripped 2 bases from V and 3 bases from J, with 15 bases between. The germline gives CDR1 SGHRS, CDR2 YFSETQ.

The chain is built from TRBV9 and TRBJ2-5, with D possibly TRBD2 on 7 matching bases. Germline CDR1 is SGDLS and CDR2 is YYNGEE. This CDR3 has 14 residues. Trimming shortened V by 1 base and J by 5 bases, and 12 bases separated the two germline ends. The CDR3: CASSVRGGAETQYF. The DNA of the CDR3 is TGTGCCAGCAGCGTACGTGGGGGGGCGGAGACCCAGTACTTC.

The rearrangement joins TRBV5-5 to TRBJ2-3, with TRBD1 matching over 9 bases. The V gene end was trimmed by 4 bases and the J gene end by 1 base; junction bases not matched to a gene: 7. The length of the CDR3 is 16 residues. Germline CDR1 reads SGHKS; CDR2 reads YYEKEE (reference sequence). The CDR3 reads CASSNGQGWGTDTQYF. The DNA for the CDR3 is TGTGCCAGCAGCAACGGACAGGGGTGGGGCACAGATACGCAGTATTTT.

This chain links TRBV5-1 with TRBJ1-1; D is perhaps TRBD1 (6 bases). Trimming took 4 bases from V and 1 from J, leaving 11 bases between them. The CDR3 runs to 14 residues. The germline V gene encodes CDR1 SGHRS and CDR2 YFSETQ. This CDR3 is CASSPGTTNTEAFF. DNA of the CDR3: TGCGCCAGCAGCCCCGGGACAACGAACACTGAAGCTTTCTTT.

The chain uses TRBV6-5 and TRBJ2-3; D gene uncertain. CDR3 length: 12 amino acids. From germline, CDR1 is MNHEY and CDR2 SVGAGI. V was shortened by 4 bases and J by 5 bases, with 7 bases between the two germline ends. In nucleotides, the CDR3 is TGTGCCAGCAGTTCAAAAGGAGATACGCAGTATTTT. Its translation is CASSSKGDTQYF.

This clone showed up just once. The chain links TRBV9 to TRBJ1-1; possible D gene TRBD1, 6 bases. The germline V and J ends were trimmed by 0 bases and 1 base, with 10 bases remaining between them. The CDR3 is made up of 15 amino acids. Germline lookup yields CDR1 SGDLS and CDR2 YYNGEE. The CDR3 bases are TGTGCCAGCAGCGTAGGAGCAGGGGCGAACACTGAAGCTTTCTTT. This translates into CASSVGAGANTEAFF.

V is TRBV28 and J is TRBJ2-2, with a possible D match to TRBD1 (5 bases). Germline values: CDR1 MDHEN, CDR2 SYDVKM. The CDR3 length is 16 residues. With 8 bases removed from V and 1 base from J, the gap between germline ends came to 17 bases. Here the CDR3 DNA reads TGTGCCAGCGTGGCCCATGACAGATGGAACACCGGGGAGCTGTTTTTT. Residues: CASVAHDRWNTGELFF.

CDR3 DNA sequence: TGCGCCAGCAGCCCCTCACTAGCGGGAGGGCCGGCCAAAAACATTCAGTACTTC. Residues: CASSPSLAGGPAKNIQYF. The chain carries TRBV4-1 and TRBJ2-4; 13 bases fit TRBD2. The germline V gene encodes CDR1 MGHRA and CDR2 YSYEKL. The CDR3 consists of 18 residues. The junction had 7 bases not matched to a gene; V was cut back by 4 bases and J by 1 base.

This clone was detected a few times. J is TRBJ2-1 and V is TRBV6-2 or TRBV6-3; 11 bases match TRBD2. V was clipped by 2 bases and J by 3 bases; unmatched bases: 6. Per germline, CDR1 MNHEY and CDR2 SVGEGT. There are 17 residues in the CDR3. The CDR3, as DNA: TGTGCCAGCAGTTACGCACTAGCGGGAGCAAGCTACAATGAGCAGTTCTTC. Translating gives CASSYALAGASYNEQFF.

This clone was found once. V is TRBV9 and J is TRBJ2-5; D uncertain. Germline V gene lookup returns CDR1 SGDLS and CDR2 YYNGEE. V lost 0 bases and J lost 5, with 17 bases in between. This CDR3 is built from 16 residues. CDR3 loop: CASSVGSLPRGETQYF. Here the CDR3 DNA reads TGTGCCAGCAGCGTAGGATCTCTTCCGCGAGGCGAGACCCAGTACTTC.

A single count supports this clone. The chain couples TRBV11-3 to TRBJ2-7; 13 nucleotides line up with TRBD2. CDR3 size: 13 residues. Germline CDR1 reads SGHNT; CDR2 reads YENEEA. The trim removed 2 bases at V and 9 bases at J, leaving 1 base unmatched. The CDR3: CASSLTSGRVQYF. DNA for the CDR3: TGTGCCAGCAGCTTAACTAGCGGGAGGGTGCAGTACTTC.

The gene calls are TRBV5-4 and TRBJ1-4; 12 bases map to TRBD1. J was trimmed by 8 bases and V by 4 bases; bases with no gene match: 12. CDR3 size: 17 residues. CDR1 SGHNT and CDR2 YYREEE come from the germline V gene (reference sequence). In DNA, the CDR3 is TGTGCCAGCAGCCTGGGGGGACAGGGGGCCTTGGGGGAAAAACTGTTTTTT. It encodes CASSLGGQGALGEKLFF.

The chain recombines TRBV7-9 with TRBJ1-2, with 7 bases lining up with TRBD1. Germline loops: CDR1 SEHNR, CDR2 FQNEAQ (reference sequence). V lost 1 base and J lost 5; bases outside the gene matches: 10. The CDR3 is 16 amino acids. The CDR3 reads CASSLDATGIGYGYTF. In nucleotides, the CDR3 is TGTGCCAGCAGCTTAGATGCGACAGGGATAGGTTATGGCTACACCTTC.

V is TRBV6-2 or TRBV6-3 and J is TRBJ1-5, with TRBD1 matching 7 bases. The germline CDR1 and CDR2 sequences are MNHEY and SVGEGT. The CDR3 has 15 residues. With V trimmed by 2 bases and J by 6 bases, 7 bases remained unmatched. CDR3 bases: TGTGCCAGCAGTTACCCTGGAGGGGGCGGTCAGCCCCAGCATTTT. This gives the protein CASSYPGGGGQPQHF.

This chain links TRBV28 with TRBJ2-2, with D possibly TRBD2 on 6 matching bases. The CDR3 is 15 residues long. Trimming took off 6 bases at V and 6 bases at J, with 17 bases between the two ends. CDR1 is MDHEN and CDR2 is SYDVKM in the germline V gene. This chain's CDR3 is CASSRLELEAGELFF. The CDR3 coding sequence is TGTGCCAGCAGCCGACTAGAACTAGAGGCCGGGGAGCTGTTTTTT.

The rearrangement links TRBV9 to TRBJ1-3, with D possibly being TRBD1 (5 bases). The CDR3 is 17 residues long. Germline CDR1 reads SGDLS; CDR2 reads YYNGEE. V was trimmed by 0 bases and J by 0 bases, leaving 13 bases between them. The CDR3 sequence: CASSVAGHQSSGNTIYF. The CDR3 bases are TGTGCCAGCAGCGTAGCTGGACACCAGAGCTCTGGAAACACCATATATTTT. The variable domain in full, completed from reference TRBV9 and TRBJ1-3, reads DSGVTQTPKHLITATGQRVTLRCSPRSGDLSVYWYQQSLDQGLQFLIQYYNGEERAKGNILERFSAQQFPDLHSELNLSSLELGDSALYFCASSVAGHQSSGNTIYFGEGSWLTVV.

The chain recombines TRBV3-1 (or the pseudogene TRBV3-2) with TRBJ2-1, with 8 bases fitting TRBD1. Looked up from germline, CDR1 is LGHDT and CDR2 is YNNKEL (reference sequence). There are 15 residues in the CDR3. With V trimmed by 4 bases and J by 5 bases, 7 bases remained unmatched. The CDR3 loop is CASSPRTGFHNEQFF. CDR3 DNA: TGTGCCAGCAGCCCTCGGACAGGGTTCCACAATGAGCAGTTCTTC.

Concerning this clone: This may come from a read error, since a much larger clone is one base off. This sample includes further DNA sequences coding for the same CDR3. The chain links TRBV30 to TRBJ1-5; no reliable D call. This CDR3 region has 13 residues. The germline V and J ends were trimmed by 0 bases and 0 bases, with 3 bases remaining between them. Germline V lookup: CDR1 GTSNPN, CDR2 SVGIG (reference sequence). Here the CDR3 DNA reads TGTGCCTGGAGTGTCGATAGCAATCAGCCCCAGCATTTT. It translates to CAWSVDSNQPQHF. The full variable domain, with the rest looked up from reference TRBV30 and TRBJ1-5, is SQTIHQWPATLVQPVGSPLSLECTVEGTSNPNLYWYRQAAGRGLQLLFYSVGIGQISSEVPQNLSASRPQDRQFILSSKKLLLSDSGFYLCAWSVDSNQPQHFGDGTRLSIL.

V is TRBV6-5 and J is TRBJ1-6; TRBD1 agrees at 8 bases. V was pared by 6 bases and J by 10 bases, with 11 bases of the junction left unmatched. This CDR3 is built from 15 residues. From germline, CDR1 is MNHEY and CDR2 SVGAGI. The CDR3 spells CASSQETGATSPLHF. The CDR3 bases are TGTGCCAGCAGCCAAGAGACAGGGGCCACCTCACCCCTCCACTTT.